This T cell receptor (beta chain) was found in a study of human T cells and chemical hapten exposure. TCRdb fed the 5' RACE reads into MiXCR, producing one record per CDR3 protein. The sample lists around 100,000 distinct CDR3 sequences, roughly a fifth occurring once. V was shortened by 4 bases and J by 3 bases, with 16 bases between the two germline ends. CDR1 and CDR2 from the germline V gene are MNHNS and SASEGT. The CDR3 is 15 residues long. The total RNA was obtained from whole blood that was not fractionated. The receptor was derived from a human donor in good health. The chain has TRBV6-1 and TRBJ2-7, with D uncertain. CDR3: CASSGDPPGDYEQYF. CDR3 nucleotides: TGTGCCAGCAGTGGAGACCCTCCTGGGGACTACGAGCAGTACTTC.